Listed here are 26 T cell receptor beta chains from one sample, sequenced in a study of T cell repertoires and leukemia-associated antigens. TCRdb processed the 5' RACE reads anew with MiXCR; each CDR3 protein has one entry. The data contain 13,000 to 15,000 distinct CDR3 sequences, about 39% of them seen just once; the ten biggest clones take up about 10%. Antigens of these TCRs are unknown. Sequenced material: CD3+ T cells sorted from blood and cultured. The source is a female donor in good health.

V and J are TRBV5-1 and TRBJ1-1; tentative D call: TRBD1 (6 bases). V lost 5 bases to trimming and J lost 5 bases, with 19 bases between them. CDR3 length equals 15 residues. Germline CDR1 and CDR2: SGHRS and YFSETQ. The CDR3 coding sequence is TGCGCCAGCAGAATAAGTACAGGGACCTTAACTGAAGCTTTCTTT. Protein product: CASRISTGTLTEAFF.

This clonotype was detected only a few times. The CDR3 ends on some other residue instead of the conserved phenylalanine or tryptophan, so this is likely a read error. The chain couples TRBV20-1 to TRBJ2-3; D tentatively reads TRBD1 or TRBD2 (5 bases each). Germline V gives CDR1 DFQATT, CDR2 SNEGSKA (reference sequence). The CDR3 has 15 amino acids. The CDR3 sequence: CSARGIGIKGDTQYV. CDR3 DNA sequence: TGCAGCGCTAGAGGGATTGGGATTAAGGGGGATACGCAGTATGTT.

Sample share makes this clonotype large. The rearrangement joins TRBV12-3 or TRBV12-4 to TRBJ1-2; weak D call: TRBD1 (6 bases). The CDR3 extends over 13 amino acids. Trimming shortened V by 8 bases and J by 8 bases, and 18 bases separated the two germline ends. DNA for the CDR3: TGTGCCAGCGGGGTTCGGGGGGGGCGAGGCTACACCTTC. This codes for CASGVRGGRGYTF.

Many counts were recorded for this clonotype. The V gene is TRBV20-1, the J gene TRBJ2-1, with 9 bases aligning to TRBD1. This CDR3 spans 15 amino acids. V was pared by 4 bases and J by 8 bases, with 12 bases of the junction left unmatched. The V gene's germline CDR1 is DFQATT and CDR2 SNEGSKA (reference sequence). CDR3 region: CSAKPTGGFRDEQFF. In DNA, the CDR3 is TGCAGTGCTAAACCGACAGGGGGATTCCGCGATGAGCAGTTCTTC.

V is TRBV7-7 and J is TRBJ2-2; 9 positions agree with TRBD2. CDR3 length: 15 residues. CDR1 SSHAT and CDR2 FNYEAQ come from the germline V gene (reference sequence). CDR3 in amino acids: CAGSPGTSSNGELFF. CDR3 DNA: TGTGCTGGCAGTCCCGGGACTAGCTCTAACGGGGAGCTGTTTTTT.

This clonotype was counted only a few times. This chain uses TRBV5-1 with TRBJ1-2; D possibly corresponds to TRBD1 (5 bases). This CDR3 comprises 13 residues. Germline V gene data show CDR1 as SGHRS and CDR2 as YFSETQ. The V end lost 4 bases, the J end lost 8 bases, and 15 bases lay between the germline ends. The CDR3 protein is CASSAGGTEGYTF. In nucleotides, the CDR3 is TGCGCCAGCAGCGCCGGGGGGACGGAGGGCTACACCTTC.

The table lists this clonotype with many counts. The chain has TRBV12-3 or TRBV12-4 and TRBJ1-5; D remains ambiguous. The CDR3 has 16 residues. Deletions cut 0 bases from V and 0 bases from J, with 9 bases between. CDR3: CASSLATPASNQPQHF. The CDR3 DNA reads TGTGCCAGCAGTTTAGCAACACCCGCTAGCAATCAGCCCCAGCATTTT.

Within the sample, this clonotype is medium-sized. The J gene is TRBJ2-6, the V gene TRBV4-3; the D gene could be TRBD1 or TRBD2 (6 bases each). The germline V gene has CDR1 LGHNA and CDR2 YSLEER. V was shortened by 0 bases and J by 3 bases, with 9 bases between the two germline ends. This CDR3 is 16 amino acids long. CDR3 residues: CASSQEEGVGANVLTF. CDR3 sequence (DNA): TGCGCCAGCAGCCAAGAGGAGGGGGTTGGGGCCAACGTCCTGACTTTC.

This clonotype has at least ten counts. The CDR3 DNA reads TGTGCCAGCTCACCATCCCGAGAGACCCAGTACTTC. Encoded protein: CASSPSRETQYF. The chain uses TRBV18 and TRBJ2-5, with no clear D. Germline lookup yields CDR1 KGHSH and CDR2 LQKENI. This CDR3 is 12 amino acids long. V was trimmed by 2 bases and J by 4 bases, leaving 5 bases between them.

This rearrangement joins TRBV4-2 to TRBJ2-7, with TRBD2 matching 11 bases. Trimming cost V 3 bases and J 3 bases; bases outside gene matches: 16. There are 19 residues in the CDR3. CDR1 and CDR2 from the germline V gene are LGHNA and YNFKEQ. CDR3 coding DNA: TGTGCCAGCAGCCAGTCGGATCCGGCCGGGACTAGCGGATTCTACGAGCAGTACTTC. It encodes CASSQSDPAGTSGFYEQYF.

V and J are TRBV7-6 and TRBJ2-2; possibly TRBD1 for D (5 bases). Per germline, CDR1 SGHVS and CDR2 FNYEAQ. This CDR3 is built from 15 residues. The V and J ends lost 5 bases and 5 bases respectively, with 15 bases between them. CDR3 in amino acids: CASSPGQGRTGELFF. In nucleotides, the CDR3 is TGTGCCAGCAGCCCGGGTCAGGGCCGAACCGGGGAGCTGTTTTTT.

This clonotype is judged large. The V gene is TRBV7-3, the J gene TRBJ2-3, with D unresolved. V was pared by 1 base and J by 4 bases, with 9 bases between. This CDR3 region has 14 residues. The germline gives CDR1 SGHTA, CDR2 FQGTGA. CDR3 in amino acids: CASSLKGTPDTQYF. In DNA form, the CDR3 reads TGTGCCAGCAGCTTAAAGGGCACCCCAGATACGCAGTATTTT.

V and J are TRBV5-1 and TRBJ2-7, with TRBD1 identical over 8 bases. CDR3 length: 16 residues. Germline CDR1 reads SGHRS; CDR2 reads YFSETQ. Trimming removed 4 bases from V and 4 bases from J; junction bases left unmatched: 13. The CDR3 nucleotides are TGCGCCAGCAGCCCTAGAGCGTCCCAGGGGGCTTACGAGCAGTACTTC. It specifies CASSPRASQGAYEQYF.

The V call is TRBV27, the J call TRBJ2-1, with D perhaps TRBD1 (5 bases). CDR1 is MNHEY and CDR2 is SMNVEV in the germline V gene (reference sequence). The CDR3 is 16 amino acids. Between the trimmed V and J ends, which lost 10 bases and 8 bases, there was a span of 27 bases. CDR3 loop: CATRRWTSAIWDEQFF. CDR3 bases: TGTGCCACCCGACGTTGGACAAGTGCGATTTGGGATGAGCAGTTCTTC.

The chain carries TRBV4-1 and TRBJ1-1; 9 nucleotides align to TRBD1. The CDR3 has 14 amino acids. J gave up 3 bases and V 3 bases, and 2 bases lay outside the gene matches. Germline values: CDR1 MGHRA, CDR2 YSYEKL. The CDR3 DNA is TGCGCCAGCAGCCAGACAGGGGGGTACACTGAAGCTTTCTTT. This encodes CASSQTGGYTEAFF.

Sample share makes this clonotype medium-sized. The J gene is TRBJ2-1, the V gene TRBV12-3 or TRBV12-4, with D unclear. This CDR3 region has 13 residues. The V gene lost 3 bases and the J gene lost 6 bases, with 9 bases spanning the gap. CDR3 DNA sequence: TGTGCCAGCAGTTTTAGTGGGGTCAATGAGCAGTTCTTC. Protein product: CASSFSGVNEQFF.

The table lists this clonotype with a count of one. Since no conserved phenylalanine or tryptophan closes the CDR3, a read error is the likely cause. V and J are TRBV5-1 and TRBJ2-3, with D possibly TRBD1 on 5 matching bases. Germline CDR1 SGHRS, CDR2 YFSETQ. The CDR3 is made up of 14 amino acids. The CDR3 nucleotides read TGCGCCAGCAGCTTCCGGCAGGGCACAGATACACAGTATCTT. This encodes CASSFRQGTDTQYL.

The chain uses TRBV3-1 and TRBJ2-1, with D tentatively TRBD2 (6 bases). From germline, CDR1 is LGHDT and CDR2 YNNKEL (reference sequence). Deletions cut 4 bases from V and 4 bases from J, with 14 bases between. The CDR3 consists of 15 residues. Here the CDR3 DNA reads TGTGCCAGCAGCCGGGATGGGAGGTCGTACAATGAGCAGTTCTTC. Its protein product is CASSRDGRSYNEQFF.

This clonotype was recorded at least ten times. The CDR3: CASSQRGYEQYF. DNA for the CDR3: TGTGCCAGCAGCCAAAGAGGCTACGAGCAGTACTTC. This chain connects TRBV3-1 to TRBJ2-7; D is undetermined. This CDR3 region has 12 residues. With 2 bases removed from V and 3 bases from J, the gap between germline ends came to 5 bases. Germline CDR1 is LGHDT and CDR2 is YNNKEL (reference sequence).

This clonotype occurred many times. This chain joins TRBV6-5 and TRBJ2-3; possible D gene TRBD2, 5 bases. In germline, CDR1 is MNHEY, CDR2 SVGAGI. The CDR3 covers 15 residues. V was shortened by 5 bases and J by 4 bases, with 16 bases between the two germline ends. DNA for the CDR3: TGTGCCAGCAGTCCCGGACTCGACGGAGCAGATACGCAGTATTTT. Translation gives CASSPGLDGADTQYF.

This clonotype was found many times. This chain joins TRBV20-1 and TRBJ2-3, with TRBD2 matching over 10 bases. CDR3 size: 16 residues. After removal of 2 bases from V and 5 bases from J, the junction contained 10 bases not matched to a gene. Germline V gene lookup returns CDR1 DFQATT and CDR2 SNEGSKA (reference sequence). CDR3 bases: TGCAGTGCTAGACCGCCGGGACTAGCGTCAGGAGATACGCAGTATTTT. Its protein is CSARPPGLASGDTQYF.

Ten or more counts support this clonotype. This chain uses TRBV30 with TRBJ2-1; maybe TRBD2 (5 bases). CDR3 size: 13 residues. The germline CDR1 and CDR2 sequences are GTSNPN and SVGIG (reference sequence). Trimming took 4 bases from V and 6 from J, leaving 13 bases between them. CDR3 bases: TGTGCCTGGAACCGGGGTTTGGGCAATGAGCAGTTCTTC. It translates to CAWNRGLGNEQFF.

This clonotype was observed at least ten times. J is TRBJ1-1 and V is TRBV6-4, with D possibly TRBD1 on 5 matching bases. Germline V gene data show CDR1 as MRHNA and CDR2 as SNTAGT. CDR3 length: 12 amino acids. Trimming shortened V by 7 bases and J by 5 bases, and 11 bases separated the two germline ends. The CDR3 region has the DNA TGTGCCAGCACCGATGGGGGGACTGAAGCTTTCTTT. This translates into CASTDGGTEAFF.

This chain connects TRBV6-1 to TRBJ2-1, with a tentative D call TRBD1 (6 bases). The CDR3 loop spans 14 amino acids. Trimming left V 4 bases short and J 0 bases short, with 7 bases between. Germline V gene sequence: CDR1 MNHNS, CDR2 SASEGT. CDR3 residues: CASSGGGSYNEQFF. The CDR3, as DNA: TGTGCCAGCAGTGGAGGGGGCTCCTACAATGAGCAGTTCTTC.

There are many counts of this clonotype. The chain carries TRBV25-1 and TRBJ2-7; D may correspond to TRBD1 or TRBD2 (5 bases each). The V gene lost 7 bases and the J gene lost 5 bases, with 15 bases spanning the gap. The germline V gene encodes CDR1 MGHDK and CDR2 SYGVNS. The CDR3 runs to 13 residues. CDR3 coding DNA: TGTGCCAGCATGGGACCCACTATACACGAGCAGTACTTC. Translating it yields CASMGPTIHEQYF.

This clonotype qualifies as medium-sized. This chain joins TRBV7-2 and TRBJ2-1; TRBD2 matches 9 bases. Looked up from germline, CDR1 is SGHTA and CDR2 is FQGNSA. The CDR3 covers 14 residues. The junction had 8 bases not matched to a gene; V was cut back by 2 bases and J by 12 bases. The CDR3 here is CASSLSAGGWGQFF. CDR3 bases: TGTGCCAGCAGCTTAAGCGCGGGGGGGTGGGGGCAGTTCTTC.